Here is one T cell receptor beta chain with its context. Its antigen is as yet unknown. The sample belongs to a study of cytomegalovirus exposure and HLA in healthy donors. Whole-study findings and limits: In terms of immune exposure information, only CMV serostatus was available.

Both 60 Vbeta primers and 13 Jbeta primers went into the PCR. TCRdb's table, derived via immunoSEQ multiplex PCR, lists solely in-frame clones and lacks some. Here the sample spans roughly 200,000 clones, around 77% being singletons. Sequenced sample: PBMCs. This sequence was found in a man aged 55-75 years in good health and CMV-seronegative.

CDR3 sequence (DNA): TGTGCCAGCAGCGTAGGGGGGCGCGGCACAGATACGCAGTATTTT. It is translated as CASSVGGRGTDTQYF. The chain has TRBV9 and TRBJ2-3; TRBD1 is a possible D gene (6 bases). CDR1 is SGDLS and CDR2 is YYNGEE in the germline V gene. The CDR3 has 15 amino acids. V dropped 0 bases and J dropped 1 base, with 9 bases sitting between them.